This passage covers 25 T cell receptor beta chains from one sample sequenced in a study of T cells in Graves' hyperthyroidism and ophthalmopathy. Amplification yielded TCR beta CDR3 regions, with RNA transcripts as the source. Primed by the HTBI set, a first-round RT-PCR was run on the TCR CDR3. TCRdb recomputed calls from the multiplex PCR reads with MiXCR, one row per CDR3 protein. The data hold about 300,000 distinct CDR3 sequences, with approximately 15% observed a single time. Sequences were obtained from blood. The receptor source for this set is a man aged 30-40 years with Graves' hyperthyroidism.

The chain recombines TRBV5-1 with TRBJ1-2; TRBD1 matches at 9 bases. The CDR3 consists of 14 residues. V lost 4 bases, J lost 7 bases, and 8 bases stayed unmatched. Germline V gene sequence: CDR1 SGHRS, CDR2 YFSETQ. This CDR3 is CASSRQPGQGGYTF. The CDR3 DNA reads TGCGCCAGCAGCCGGCAGCCGGGACAGGGTGGCTACACCTTC.

This chain's CDR3 is CASSRRDSVTDTQYF. CDR3 DNA sequence: TGCGCCAGCAGCCGCAGGGATTCGGTCACAGATACGCAGTATTTT. This rearrangement joins TRBV5-1 to TRBJ2-3, with D possibly being TRBD1 (5 bases). The CDR3 contains 15 residues. V was clipped by 4 bases and J by 2 bases, with 14 bases between them. The germline gives CDR1 SGHRS, CDR2 YFSETQ.

This sequence joins TRBV10-2 and TRBJ2-5; 9 bases align to TRBD2. The CDR3 is made up of 18 amino acids. Per germline, CDR1 WSHSY and CDR2 SAAADI. V dropped 3 bases and J dropped 2; count of bases not matched to a gene: 13. CDR3 loop: CASSDSNKAGGWQETQYF. The CDR3 region has the DNA TGCGCCAGCAGTGACTCCAACAAAGCGGGAGGTTGGCAAGAGACCCAGTACTTC.

The table lists this clonotype with many counts. The chain recombines TRBV28 with TRBJ2-1; no reliable D call. The ends were cut back, 2 bases at V and 9 bases at J, with 8 bases in the middle. Germline CDR1 reads MDHEN; CDR2 reads SYDVKM. The CDR3 totals 12 residues. Here the CDR3 reads CASSLQPLEQFF. The CDR3 bases are TGTGCCAGCAGTTTACAACCCCTTGAGCAGTTCTTC.

Many counts were recorded for this clonotype. The rearrangement links TRBV3-1 to TRBJ2-3; D gene ambiguous. The CDR3 has 12 amino acids. The germline gives CDR1 LGHDT, CDR2 YNNKEL (reference sequence). The V and J ends lost 0 bases and 5 bases respectively, with 3 bases between them. The CDR3 sequence: CASSQERDTQYF. Written as DNA, the CDR3 is TGTGCCAGCAGCCAAGAGAGAGATACGCAGTATTTT.

At least ten counts were recorded for this clonotype. The chain joins TRBV11-2 to TRBJ2-1; D remains ambiguous. V dropped 1 base and J dropped 2 bases, with 18 bases sitting between them. Germline CDR1 reads SGHAT; CDR2 reads FQNNGV. This CDR3 has 18 amino acids. CDR3 nucleotide sequence: TGTGCCAGCAGCTTAGCAATAAATCGGATAGGAACCTACAATGAGCAGTTCTTC. Translating gives CASSLAINRIGTYNEQFF.

This sequence joins TRBV30 and TRBJ2-7; possible D gene TRBD2, 5 bases. The CDR3 loop spans 13 amino acids. Trimming cost V 0 bases and J 9 bases, with 15 bases left between them. CDR1 and CDR2 from the germline V gene are GTSNPN and SVGIG (reference sequence). The DNA for the CDR3 is TGTGCCTGGAGTGTCGGTCCCCGACGGGGGCAGTACTTC. It is translated as CAWSVGPRRGQYF.

This clonotype was recorded at least ten times. The V call is TRBV27, the J call TRBJ2-3; 14 bases match TRBD2. The CDR3 runs 17 residues. Germline V lookup: CDR1 MNHEY, CDR2 SMNVEV (reference sequence). Germline trimming cut 8 bases from V and 6 bases from J; bases unmatched to any gene: 13. CDR3: CASRPVGLAGGSDTQYF. The CDR3 nucleotides read TGTGCCAGCCGCCCAGTAGGACTAGCGGGAGGATCCGATACGCAGTATTTT.

The sample holds many counts of this clonotype. This chain joins TRBV6-1 and TRBJ2-1; a weak D match, TRBD2 (7 bases). Per germline, CDR1 MNHNS and CDR2 SASEGT. Trimming stripped 10 bases from V and 5 bases from J, with 18 bases between. The CDR3 runs 14 residues. CDR3 nucleotides: TGTGCCACCCAGGGGTGGGAGGGGGACAATGAGCAGTTCTTC. Amino acids: CATQGWEGDNEQFF.

This clonotype occurred a few times. This chain connects TRBV5-8 to TRBJ2-1; 9 bases agree with TRBD2. V dropped 4 bases and J dropped 6; count of bases not matched to a gene: 5. The germline gives CDR1 SGHTS, CDR2 YDEGEE. The CDR3 loop spans 14 amino acids. CDR3 sequence reads: CASSEGLATNEQFF. In DNA, the CDR3 is TGTGCCAGCAGCGAGGGACTAGCCACCAATGAGCAGTTCTTC.

The J gene is TRBJ1-3, the V gene TRBV7-8; D gene uncertain. Trimming removed 3 bases from V and 0 bases from J, with 6 bases in between. Germline CDR1 SGHVS, CDR2 FQNEAQ. The length of the CDR3 is 14 residues. The CDR3 region has the DNA TGTGCCAGCAGCTTGTATTACTCTGGAAACACCATATATTTT. This encodes CASSLYYSGNTIYF.

The chain combines TRBV20-1 with TRBJ2-7, with D perhaps TRBD2 (6 bases). With 3 bases removed from V and 5 bases from J, the gap between germline ends came to 14 bases. Germline V gives CDR1 DFQATT, CDR2 SNEGSKA (reference sequence). The CDR3 runs 13 residues. CDR3 amino acids: CSASQGGLDEQYF. CDR3 DNA sequence: TGCAGTGCTAGTCAGGGAGGTTTGGACGAGCAGTACTTC.

This clonotype turned up a few times. The chain uses TRBV7-3 and TRBJ2-7, with TRBD2 matching over 11 bases. CDR1 and CDR2 from the germline V gene are SGHTA and FQGTGA. Unmatched junction bases numbered 8, after V lost 4 bases and J lost 0 bases. This CDR3 comprises 17 residues. The chain's CDR3 is CASSSPTSGVNSYEQYF. In nucleotides, the CDR3 is TGTGCCAGCAGCTCCCCGACTAGCGGGGTTAACTCCTACGAGCAGTACTTC.

This clonotype was counted at least ten times. V is TRBV5-1 and J is TRBJ2-5; 7 nucleotides align to TRBD2. The germline gives CDR1 SGHRS, CDR2 YFSETQ. The CDR3 is 15 amino acids. The ends lost 0 bases at V and 5 bases at J; junction bases unmatched: 7. The CDR3 sequence is CASSLAGTGRETQYF. DNA for the CDR3: TGCGCCAGCAGCTTGGCCGGGACCGGGAGGGAGACCCAGTACTTC.

The gene calls are TRBV3-1 and TRBJ1-2, with a tentative D call TRBD1 (6 bases). The CDR3 has 14 amino acids. Germline V gene lookup returns CDR1 LGHDT and CDR2 YNNKEL (reference sequence). V dropped 1 base and J dropped 4 bases, with 10 bases sitting between them. The CDR3 bases are TGTGCCAGCAGCCAAGTGGGGGGCTCCTATGGCTACACCTTC. It encodes CASSQVGGSYGYTF.

The chain uses TRBV7-9 and TRBJ2-1; no reliable D call. The CDR3 is made up of 13 amino acids. Looked up from germline, CDR1 is SEHNR and CDR2 is FQNEAQ (reference sequence). V lost 2 bases and J lost 3, with 5 bases in between. CDR3 in amino acids: CASSLSVYNEQFF. CDR3 in DNA: TGTGCCAGCAGCTTATCAGTCTACAATGAGCAGTTCTTC.

The sample holds a few counts of this clonotype. The chain carries TRBV5-6 and TRBJ1-1; the match to TRBD1 covers 7 bases. The germline V gene encodes CDR1 SGHDT and CDR2 YYEEEE. The CDR3 has 18 residues. With 1 base clipped from V and 1 base from J, the junction kept 13 bases outside the gene matches. The CDR3 bases are TGTGCCAGCAGCTTGCTGCGCGAGTTGACAGGGACGAACACTGAAGCTTTCTTT. Its translation is CASSLLRELTGTNTEAFF.

This clonotype came up many times. The V call is TRBV2, the J call TRBJ2-5, with no clear D. This CDR3 spans 14 amino acids. The germline CDR1 and CDR2 sequences are SNHLY and FYNNEI. V was trimmed by 6 bases and J by 3 bases, leaving 14 bases between them. The CDR3 spells CASRVTRAEETQYF. In nucleotides, the CDR3 is TGTGCCAGCAGAGTGACCCGGGCGGAAGAGACCCAGTACTTC.

This clonotype was observed many times. J is TRBJ1-3 and V is TRBV5-1; D gene uncertain. CDR1 and CDR2 from the germline V gene are SGHRS and YFSETQ. V was clipped by 1 base and J by 0 bases, with 14 bases between them. The CDR3 runs 17 residues. The CDR3 DNA sequence: TGCGCCAGCAGCTTGAGTTCGCGGGCCCTCTCTGGAAACACCATATATTTT. Translating it yields CASSLSSRALSGNTIYF. Filled out from reference TRBV5-1 and TRBJ1-3, the complete variable domain reads KAGVTQTPRYLIKTRGQQVTLSCSPISGHRSVSWYQQTPGQGLQFLFEYFSETQRNKGNFPGRFSGRQFSNSRSEMNVSTLELGDSALYLCASSLSSRALSGNTIYFGEGSWLTVV.

This clonotype appeared many times. The chain links TRBV20-1 to TRBJ2-7; D remains ambiguous. The CDR3 runs 12 residues. V was shortened by 2 bases and J by 4 bases, with 9 bases between the two germline ends. CDR1 is DFQATT and CDR2 is SNEGSKA in the germline V gene (reference sequence). The CDR3 bases are TGCAGTGCTAGAAGGTCAGAATACGAGCAGTACTTC. Encoded protein: CSARRSEYEQYF.

At least ten counts were recorded for this clonotype. This rearrangement joins TRBV12-3 or TRBV12-4 to TRBJ1-1; possible D gene TRBD1, 5 bases. CDR3 size: 17 residues. V lost 5 bases to trimming and J lost 2 bases, with 21 bases between them. In DNA form, the CDR3 reads TGTGCCAGCAGTCCCCAAAGGCAGGGTGGGAGCAACACTGAAGCTTTCTTT. Encoded protein: CASSPQRQGGSNTEAFF.

This clonotype was seen a few times. This chain links TRBV11-3 with TRBJ2-6; D unresolved. Germline lookup yields CDR1 SGHNT and CDR2 YENEEA. V was trimmed by 6 bases and J by 0 bases, leaving 18 bases between them. The CDR3 has 18 amino acids. CDR3 sequence reads: CASSYRARYSSGANVLTF. In nucleotides, the CDR3 is TGTGCCAGCAGTTACCGAGCCCGCTACAGCTCTGGGGCCAACGTCCTGACTTTC.

This clonotype showed up many times. The chain couples TRBV12-3 or TRBV12-4 to TRBJ1-1; maybe TRBD1 (6 bases). V was clipped by 7 bases and J by 1 base, with 19 bases between them. The CDR3 runs to 16 residues. The CDR3 DNA reads TGTGCCAGCACCGTGGGGCAGGGGATGCCGAACACTGAAGCTTTCTTT. This encodes CASTVGQGMPNTEAFF.

This clonotype has at least ten counts. As DNA, the CDR3 is TGTGCCAGCAGTTTAGAGGGTCATGTCACAGATACGCAGTATTTT. It is translated as CASSLEGHVTDTQYF. The chain employs TRBV12-3 or TRBV12-4 and TRBJ2-3; no definite D call. V was shortened by 1 base and J by 2 bases, with 10 bases between the two germline ends. The CDR3 is 15 residues long.

This clonotype was counted many times. The chain links TRBV3-1 to TRBJ1-4; D unclear. Germline assignment: CDR1 LGHDT and CDR2 YNNKEL (reference sequence). The CDR3 length is 16 residues. Trimming removed 0 bases from V and 6 bases from J, with 14 bases in between. DNA for the CDR3: TGTGCCAGCAGCCAAGATCCCGTCCGGAAGGATGAAAAACTGTTTTTT. Translating gives CASSQDPVRKDEKLFF.